The 31 T cell receptor beta chains below all came from one sample that was sequenced in a study of CD8 T cells in Susac syndrome. RNA, at about 0.45 to 1 ug, was reverse transcribed with random hexamers. TCRdb re-derived calls from the immunoSEQ multiplex PCR reads in MiXCR, one entry per CDR3 protein. In the table there are about 130,000 distinct CDR3 sequences, approximately 89% of which are singletons. The sequencing sample was made of CD8+ T cells from PBMCs. Source of these receptors: a human donor with multiple sclerosis.

The chain uses TRBV7-9 and TRBJ1-5; D may be TRBD1 (5 bases). The CDR3 has 12 amino acids. V lost 8 bases to trimming and J lost 5 bases, with 10 bases between them. Germline CDR1 and CDR2: SEHNR and FQNEAQ (reference sequence). The CDR3 is CASEGDDQPQHF. The CDR3 nucleotides are TGTGCCAGCGAAGGGGACGATCAGCCCCAGCATTTT.

The J gene is TRBJ2-1, the V gene TRBV28, with D perhaps TRBD2 (6 bases). Germline CDR1 is MDHEN and CDR2 is SYDVKM. Trimming left V 5 bases short and J 7 bases short, with 18 bases between. CDR3 size: 15 residues. The chain's CDR3 is CASSLVRLGENEQFF. The CDR3 DNA is TGTGCCAGCAGTCTCGTCCGACTAGGAGAAAATGAGCAGTTCTTC.

This rearrangement joins TRBV13 to TRBJ1-2, with 8 bases matching TRBD1. Germline loops: CDR1 PRHDT, CDR2 FYEKMQ (reference sequence). The V and J ends lost 4 bases and 7 bases, in that order; junction bases with no gene match: 11. This CDR3 contains 15 residues. The CDR3 nucleotides are TGTGCCAGCAGCTCAAACACCGGGACAGGAGGTGGCTACACCTTC. Its protein product is CASSSNTGTGGGYTF.

The chain couples TRBV6-5 to TRBJ2-7; TRBD2 matches 11 bases. The CDR3 consists of 15 residues. Unmatched junction bases numbered 13, after V lost 8 bases and J lost 7 bases. Germline V gene data show CDR1 as MNHEY and CDR2 as SVGAGI. DNA for the CDR3: TGTGCCAGCGCCCTTTCCGGGACTAGCGGAGGGGAGCAGTACTTC. Encoded protein: CASALSGTSGGEQYF.

CDR3 nucleotide sequence: TGTGCCTGGAGTGCCCAAGGACTAGAATTCTACGAGCAGTACTTC. Encoded protein: CAWSAQGLEFYEQYF. This sequence joins TRBV30 and TRBJ2-7, with 7 positions matching TRBD2. Germline CDR1 GTSNPN, CDR2 SVGIG (reference sequence). V lost 1 base, J lost 3 bases, and 9 bases stayed unmatched. This CDR3 comprises 15 residues. Using reference TRBV30 and TRBJ2-7 for the parts outside the CDR3, the full variable domain is SQTIHQWPATLVQPVGSPLSLECTVEGTSNPNLYWYRQAAGRGLQLLFYSVGIGQISSEVPQNLSASRPQDRQFILSSKKLLLSDSGFYLCAWSAQGLEFYEQYFGPGTRLTVT.

CDR3: CASSLGFEQFF. DNA of the CDR3: TGTGCCAGCAGCTTAGGCTTTGAGCAGTTCTTC. This chain connects TRBV7-2 to TRBJ2-1, with D hard to call. Germline CDR1 reads SGHTA; CDR2 reads FQGNSA. Trimming took 1 base from V and 9 from J, leaving 4 bases between them. This CDR3 has 11 amino acids.

The V gene is TRBV7-9, the J gene TRBJ1-1; TRBD1 might be the D (6 bases). The germline V gene has CDR1 SEHNR and CDR2 FQNEAQ (reference sequence). V was cut by 7 bases and J by 1 base, with 10 bases left in between. The CDR3 extends over 13 amino acids. As DNA, the CDR3 is TGTGCCAGCAATGCGGGGGCGAACACTGAAGCTTTCTTT. As protein: CASNAGANTEAFF.

The J gene is TRBJ2-7, the V gene TRBV19, with D tentatively TRBD1 (6 bases). Germline V lookup: CDR1 LNHDA, CDR2 SQIVND (reference sequence). The ends were cut back, 1 base at V and 5 bases at J, with 21 bases in the middle. The CDR3 is made up of 17 amino acids. CDR3 sequence (DNA): TGTGCCAGTAGTATAGCCCCCCCGGACAGCGAACTCAACGAGCAGTACTTC. Protein product: CASSIAPPDSELNEQYF.

V usage is TRBV3-1 and J usage is TRBJ2-5; D uncertain. The CDR3 contains 11 residues. The V end was cut by 2 bases, the J end by 8 bases, with 6 bases between. Germline values: CDR1 LGHDT, CDR2 YNNKEL (reference sequence). DNA of the CDR3: TGTGCCAGCAGCCAACCCAGCACCCAGTACTTC. Translation gives CASSQPSTQYF.

The chain recombines TRBV20-1 with TRBJ2-2; TRBD2 aligns across 7 bases. The J segment lost 1 base and the V segment lost 1 base, leaving 9 bases of the junction unmatched. CDR1 DFQATT and CDR2 SNEGSKA come from the germline V gene (reference sequence). CDR3 length: 17 residues. CDR3 sequence reads: CSARARPPGGNTGELFF. The CDR3 coding sequence is TGCAGTGCTAGAGCACGCCCCCCGGGGGGGAACACCGGGGAGCTGTTTTTT.

This chain's CDR3 is CAWSQGIVEKLFF. CDR3 nucleotides: TGTGCCTGGAGCCAGGGGATCGTGGAAAAACTGTTTTTT. The chain combines TRBV30 with TRBJ1-4; maybe TRBD1 (6 bases). Looked up from germline, CDR1 is GTSNPN and CDR2 is SVGIG (reference sequence). Trimming removed 3 bases from V and 8 bases from J, with 13 bases in between. The CDR3 has 13 residues.

This clonotype was seen only a few times. The chain uses TRBV7-6 and TRBJ2-2; D is unclear. This CDR3 comprises 15 residues. Germline-derived CDR1 and CDR2 are SGHVS and FNYEAQ. Trimming left V 6 bases short and J 7 bases short, with 18 bases between. This chain's CDR3 is CASSFVWGNFGELFF. Written as DNA, the CDR3 is TGTGCCAGCAGTTTTGTTTGGGGAAACTTCGGGGAGCTGTTTTTT.

This chain joins TRBV6-5 and TRBJ2-7; no firm D call. The CDR3 sequence is 11 residues long. V lost 8 bases, J lost 8 bases, and 13 bases lay in between. Looked up from germline, CDR1 is MNHEY and CDR2 is SVGAGI. In DNA form, the CDR3 reads TGTGCCAGCGGCTCGGTGTTTCAGCAGTACTTC. Residues: CASGSVFQQYF.

The chain carries TRBV6-6 and TRBJ2-1; 7 positions agree with TRBD2. The CDR3 runs 14 residues. Germline lookup yields CDR1 MNHNY and CDR2 SVGAGI (reference sequence). V lost 4 bases and J lost 2; bases outside the gene matches: 2. CDR3 DNA sequence: TGTGCCAGCAGTTGGGCGGGGGCCTACAATGAGCAGTTCTTC. This encodes CASSWAGAYNEQFF.

This clonotype was recorded only once. The chain combines TRBV15 with TRBJ2-3; D is unclear. The ends were cut back, 2 bases at V and 3 bases at J, with 9 bases in the middle. The CDR3 spans 14 residues. CDR1 and CDR2 from the germline V gene are LNHNV and YYDKDF (reference sequence). This chain's CDR3 is CATSRMITTDTQYF. The CDR3, as DNA: TGTGCCACCAGCAGAATGATAACAACAGATACGCAGTATTTT.

The chain carries TRBV15 and TRBJ2-1; no clear D. CDR3 length equals 11 residues. Trimming took off 5 bases at V and 3 bases at J, with 2 bases between the two ends. From germline, CDR1 is LNHNV and CDR2 YYDKDF (reference sequence). The CDR3 DNA reads TGTGCCACCAGCTACTACAATGAGCAGTTCTTC. Protein: CATSYYNEQFF. The full variable domain, its missing parts supplied by reference TRBV15 and TRBJ2-1, is DAMVIQNPRYQVTQFGKPVTLSCSQTLNHNVMYWYQQKSSQAPKLLFHYYDKDFNNEADTPDNFQSRRPNTSFCFLDIRSPGLGDTAMYLCATSYYNEQFFGPGTRLTVL.

The rearrangement uses TRBV7-9 and TRBJ2-2; D gene ambiguous. V lost 7 bases to trimming and J lost 1 base, with 13 bases between them. CDR3 length equals 15 residues. CDR1 is SEHNR, CDR2 FQNEAQ, per germline (reference sequence). CDR3 sequence (DNA): TGTGCCAGCACAGACTCTAAGCGGAACACCGGGGAGCTGTTTTTT. Translating gives CASTDSKRNTGELFF. The entire variable domain, with the rest obtained from reference TRBV7-9 and TRBJ2-2, is as follows: DTGVSQNPRHKITKRGQNVTFRCDPISEHNRLYWYRQTLGQGPEFLTYFQNEAQLEKSRLLSDRFSAERPKGSFSTLEIQRTEQGDSAMYLCASTDSKRNTGELFFGEGSRLTVL.

V gene TRBV19 combines with J gene TRBJ1-1; 7 bases align to TRBD1. The junction had 8 bases not matched to a gene; V was cut back by 4 bases and J by 12 bases. The CDR3 contains 12 residues. The germline gives CDR1 LNHDA, CDR2 SQIVND (reference sequence). The CDR3 protein is CASSTTGVETFF. CDR3 DNA sequence: TGTGCCAGTAGTACAACAGGGGTGGAAACTTTCTTT.

This clonotype was found once. This chain links TRBV5-1 with TRBJ1-1; D perhaps matches TRBD1 (5 bases). The V end lost 2 bases, the J end lost 7 bases, and 12 bases lay between the germline ends. CDR1 is SGHRS, CDR2 YFSETQ, per germline. CDR3 length equals 13 residues. CDR3 in amino acids: CASSFYPQGEAFF. CDR3 bases: TGCGCCAGCAGCTTCTACCCCCAGGGTGAAGCTTTCTTT.

The chain joins TRBV20-1 to TRBJ2-2; D unclear. The V and J ends lost 1 base and 6 bases respectively, with 3 bases between them. The germline V gene encodes CDR1 DFQATT and CDR2 SNEGSKA (reference sequence). CDR3 length: 11 residues. The CDR3 here is CSARVSGELFF. For the CDR3, the DNA is TGCAGTGCTAGAGTGTCCGGGGAGCTGTTTTTT.

This clonotype has only one observation. The chain recombines TRBV28 with TRBJ2-3; 12 nucleotides agree with TRBD2. Trimming at V came to 6 bases and at J to 2 bases, leaving 6 bases not matched to a gene. This CDR3 has 16 amino acids. Looked up from germline, CDR1 is MDHEN and CDR2 is SYDVKM. This chain's CDR3 is CASRPGLAGSTDTQYF. Here the CDR3 DNA reads TGTGCCAGCAGGCCAGGACTAGCGGGGTCCACAGATACGCAGTATTTT. Together with reference TRBV28 and TRBJ2-3, the CDR3 gives the full variable domain: DVKVTQSSRYLVKRTGEKVFLECVQDMDHENMFWYRQDPGLGLRLIYFSYDVKMKEKGDIPEGYSVSREKKERFSLILESASTNQTSMYLCASRPGLAGSTDTQYFGPGTRLTVL.

The V call is TRBV7-9, the J call TRBJ1-1; TRBD1 might be the D (5 bases). The CDR3 loop spans 14 amino acids. V lost 2 bases and J 1 base, leaving 8 bases between the germline ends. In germline, CDR1 is SEHNR, CDR2 FQNEAQ (reference sequence). In DNA form, the CDR3 reads TGTGCCAGCAGCTTATGGGGGAAGAACACTGAAGCTTTCTTT. Its protein is CASSLWGKNTEAFF.

The chain couples TRBV16 to TRBJ1-5; 7 nucleotides line up with TRBD1. CDR3 length equals 17 residues. Germline-derived CDR1 and CDR2 are KGHSY and FQNENV. J was trimmed by 0 bases and V by 4 bases; bases with no gene match: 9. Here the CDR3 reads CASSLYHRGGSNQPQHF. CDR3 coding DNA: TGTGCCAGCAGCCTATACCACAGGGGAGGTAGCAATCAGCCCCAGCATTTT.

The chain couples TRBV18 to TRBJ2-5; the match to TRBD1 covers 7 bases. Losses at the gene ends were 3 bases for V and 2 bases for J; bases not matched to a gene: 12. The length of the CDR3 is 17 residues. Germline loops: CDR1 KGHSH, CDR2 LQKENI. CDR3 sequence (DNA): TGTGCCAGCTCACCCGCGATTGGACAGGAATTACAAGAGACCCAGTACTTC. This encodes CASSPAIGQELQETQYF. Based on the CDR3 plus reference TRBV18 and TRBJ2-5, the full variable domain is NAGVMQNPRHLVRRRGQEARLRCSPMKGHSHVYWYRQLPEEGLKFMVYLQKENIIDESGMPKERFSAEFPKEGPSILRIQQVVRGDSAAYFCASSPAIGQELQETQYFGPGTRLLVL.

The chain links TRBV7-9 to TRBJ2-7; D might be TRBD2 (5 bases). Germline CDR1 is SEHNR and CDR2 is FQNEAQ (reference sequence). The CDR3 length is 15 residues. V dropped 7 bases and J dropped 0 bases, with 16 bases sitting between them. The CDR3: CASNDELAISYEQYF. CDR3 DNA: TGTGCCAGCAACGACGAGCTAGCTATCTCCTACGAGCAGTACTTC.

The chain has TRBV4-2 and TRBJ1-1; no firm D call. The V and J ends lost 4 bases and 0 bases respectively, with 21 bases between them. The CDR3 length is 18 residues. Germline CDR1 reads LGHNA; CDR2 reads YNFKEQ. The CDR3: CASSPRGALSTLNTEAFF. CDR3 coding DNA: TGTGCCAGCAGCCCCCGAGGTGCCCTCTCTACATTGAACACTGAAGCTTTCTTT.

This chain joins TRBV5-6 and TRBJ1-5; D is possibly TRBD1 (5 bases). This CDR3 has 15 amino acids. Germline CDR1 is SGHDT and CDR2 is YYEEEE. V dropped 6 bases and J dropped 0 bases, with 13 bases sitting between them. The CDR3 DNA sequence: TGTGCCAGCACCGTTGGGGGTTATAGCAATCAGCCCCAGCATTTT. Translation gives CASTVGGYSNQPQHF.

This clonotype was seen more than once but under ten times. The chain links TRBV3-1 to TRBJ1-1, with TRBD1 as a possible D gene (6 bases). Germline V gives CDR1 LGHDT, CDR2 YNNKEL (reference sequence). The V end lost 0 bases, the J end lost 8 bases, and 10 bases lay between the germline ends. The CDR3 runs 13 residues. The CDR3 DNA reads as TGTGCCAGCAGCCAAGATCCCACAGGGGAAGCTTTCTTT. Encoded protein: CASSQDPTGEAFF.

The chain has TRBV4-2 and TRBJ2-1; 10 bases align to TRBD2. CDR1 LGHNA and CDR2 YNFKEQ come from the germline V gene. This CDR3 comprises 15 residues. Trimming took 4 bases from V and 8 from J; bases not matched to a gene: 8. The CDR3: CASSPSGTSVDEQFF. The CDR3 DNA reads TGTGCCAGCAGCCCATCCGGGACTAGCGTCGATGAGCAGTTCTTC.

The chain recombines TRBV2 with TRBJ2-1; D remains ambiguous. V was clipped by 10 bases and J by 2 bases, with 6 bases between them. CDR1 is SNHLY, CDR2 FYNNEI, per germline. CDR3 length: 11 residues. The CDR3 sequence: CAIATYNEQFF. The CDR3 coding sequence is TGTGCCATCGCGACCTACAATGAGCAGTTCTTC.

This chain connects TRBV6-5 to TRBJ1-1; 8 bases line up with TRBD1. There are 13 residues in the CDR3. CDR1 MNHEY and CDR2 SVGAGI come from the germline V gene. Trimming cost V 0 bases and J 13 bases; bases outside gene matches: 7. As DNA, the CDR3 is TGTGCCAGCAGTTACTCCCAGGGGGCGAGTGGTTTCTTT. Translation gives CASSYSQGASGFF.